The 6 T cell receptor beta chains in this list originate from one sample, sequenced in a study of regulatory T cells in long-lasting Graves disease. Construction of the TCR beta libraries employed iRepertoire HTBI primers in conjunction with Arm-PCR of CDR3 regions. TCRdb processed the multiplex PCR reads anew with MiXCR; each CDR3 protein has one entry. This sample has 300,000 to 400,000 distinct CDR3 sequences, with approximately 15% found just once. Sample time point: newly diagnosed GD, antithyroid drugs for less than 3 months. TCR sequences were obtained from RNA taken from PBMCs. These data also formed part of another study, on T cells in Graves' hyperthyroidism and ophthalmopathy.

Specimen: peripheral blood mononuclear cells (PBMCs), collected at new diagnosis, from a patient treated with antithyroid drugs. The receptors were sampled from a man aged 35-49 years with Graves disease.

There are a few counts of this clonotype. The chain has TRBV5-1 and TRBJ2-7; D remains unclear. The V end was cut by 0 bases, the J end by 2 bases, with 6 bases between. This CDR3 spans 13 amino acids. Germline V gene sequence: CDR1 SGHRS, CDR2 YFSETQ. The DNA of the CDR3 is TGCGCCAGCAGCTTGGGCTATGCCTACGAGCAGTACTTC. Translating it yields CASSLGYAYEQYF.

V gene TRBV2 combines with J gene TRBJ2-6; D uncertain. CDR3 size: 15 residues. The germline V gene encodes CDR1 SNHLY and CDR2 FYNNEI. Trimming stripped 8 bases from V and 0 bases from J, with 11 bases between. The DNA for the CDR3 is TGTGCCAGCTGGCGCGTGGGCTCTGGGGCCAACGTCCTGACTTTC. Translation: CASWRVGSGANVLTF.

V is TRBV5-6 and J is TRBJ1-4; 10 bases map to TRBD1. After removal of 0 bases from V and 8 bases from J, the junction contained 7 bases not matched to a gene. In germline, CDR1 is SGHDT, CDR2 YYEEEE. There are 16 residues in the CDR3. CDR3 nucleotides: TGTGCCAGCAGCTTGGTGGGGACAGGGGTGGAAGAAAAACTGTTTTTT. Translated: CASSLVGTGVEEKLFF.

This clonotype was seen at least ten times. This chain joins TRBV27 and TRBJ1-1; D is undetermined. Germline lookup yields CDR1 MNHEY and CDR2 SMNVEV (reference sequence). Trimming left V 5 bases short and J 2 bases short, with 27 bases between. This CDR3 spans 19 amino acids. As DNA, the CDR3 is TGTGCCAGCAGTCGTTTTGCGCGGACGGATTTTGATCTTAACACTGAAGCTTTCTTT. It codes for CASSRFARTDFDLNTEAFF.

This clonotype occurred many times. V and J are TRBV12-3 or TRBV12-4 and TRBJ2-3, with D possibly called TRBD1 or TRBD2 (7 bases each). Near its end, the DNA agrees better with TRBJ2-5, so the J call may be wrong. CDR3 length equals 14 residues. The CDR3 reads CASSLGRGPETQYF. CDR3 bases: TGTGCCAGCAGTTTGGGGAGGGGGCCAGAGACCCAGTACTTC.

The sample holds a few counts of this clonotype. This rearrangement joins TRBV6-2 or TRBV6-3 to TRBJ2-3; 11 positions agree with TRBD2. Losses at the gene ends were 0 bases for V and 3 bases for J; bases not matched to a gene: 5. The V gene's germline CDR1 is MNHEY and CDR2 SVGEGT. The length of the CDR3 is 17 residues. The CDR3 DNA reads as TGTGCCAGCAGTTACTCGAGCCTAGCGGGGGGTACAGATACGCAGTATTTT. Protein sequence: CASSYSSLAGGTDTQYF.